Following are 9 T cell receptor beta chains from one sample sequenced in a study of cytomegalovirus exposure and HLA in healthy donors. The PCR was carried out with 60 Vbeta primers and 13 Jbeta primers. Using immunoSEQ multiplex PCR, the repertoire was profiled, and TCRdb retains in-frame clones only, with some absent. The sample lists 150,000 to 250,000 clones, 70% to 85% seen once, with about 0.1% in the top ten. Sequenced material: PBMCs. These receptors all stem from a boy younger than 10 in good health and CMV-seronegative.

The genes are TRBV5-4 and TRBJ1-1; D not certain. This CDR3 has 15 amino acids. The V gene's germline CDR1 is SGHNT and CDR2 YYREEE (reference sequence). Trimming pared 2 bases from V and 0 bases from J, leaving 11 bases between. The CDR3 spells CASSFLTTMNTEAFF. The CDR3 DNA sequence: TGTGCCAGCAGCTTCTTAACTACAATGAACACTGAAGCTTTCTTT. Full variable domain (rest looked up from reference TRBV5-4 and TRBJ1-1): ETGVTQSPTHLIKTRGQQVTLRCSSQSGHNTVSWYQQALGQGPQFIFQYYREEENGRGNFPPRFSGLQFPNYSSELNVNALELDDSALYLCASSFLTTMNTEAFFGQGTRLTVV.

The chain joins TRBV4-3 to TRBJ1-2, with a weak D call TRBD1 (5 bases). Trimming took off 2 bases at V and 6 bases at J, with 25 bases between the two ends. Looked up from germline, CDR1 is LGHNA and CDR2 is YSLEER. This CDR3 has 18 amino acids. The CDR3, as DNA: TGCGCCAGCAGCCAACAGCGACCCGGGGGACGCTGGATCCATGGCTACACCTTC. Protein: CASSQQRPGGRWIHGYTF.

The chain links TRBV5-1 to TRBJ2-7; D possibly corresponds to TRBD2 (7 bases). The CDR3 runs to 14 residues. V lost 4 bases and J lost 3, with 14 bases in between. Germline-derived CDR1 and CDR2 are SGHRS and YFSETQ. The CDR3 DNA sequence: TGCGCCAGCAGCATTGAGGGGGGGGGCTACGAGCAGTACTTC. It is translated as CASSIEGGGYEQYF.

This clone was seen a handful of times. This chain joins TRBV5-8 and TRBJ2-1, with 7 nucleotides matching TRBD1. The CDR3 is made up of 15 amino acids. Germline trimming cut 1 base from V and 3 bases from J; bases unmatched to any gene: 4. CDR1 and CDR2 from the germline V gene are SGHTS and YDEGEE. CDR3 protein: CASSLRQGVYNEQFF. The CDR3 nucleotides read TGTGCCAGCAGCTTGCGGCAGGGGGTCTACAATGAGCAGTTCTTC.

V and J are TRBV5-1 and TRBJ2-7; 7 bases are a match to TRBD1. The germline V gene has CDR1 SGHRS and CDR2 YFSETQ. CDR3 length: 13 amino acids. Losses at the gene ends were 4 bases for V and 3 bases for J; bases not matched to a gene: 4. The CDR3 loop reads CASSPGQDYEQYF. The DNA of the CDR3 is TGCGCCAGCAGCCCCGGACAGGACTACGAGCAGTACTTC.

The chain employs TRBV7-3 and TRBJ2-1; D perhaps matches TRBD2 (5 bases). Trimming removed 5 bases from V and 0 bases from J, with 11 bases in between. The CDR3 runs to 15 residues. Germline CDR1 reads SGHTA; CDR2 reads FQGTGA. CDR3 sequence (DNA): TGTGCCAGCAGCCCTTTGGGGAGCTCCTACAATGAGCAGTTCTTC. The encoded protein is CASSPLGSSYNEQFF.

The chain links TRBV20-1 to TRBJ2-2; D remains unclear. The CDR3 consists of 10 residues. Trimming removed 3 bases at V and 6 bases at J, with 2 bases between. CDR1 is DFQATT, CDR2 SNEGSKA, per germline (reference sequence). Written as DNA, the CDR3 is TGCAGTGCTAGCGCCGGGGAGCTGTTTTTT. Its protein product is CSASAGELFF.

V usage is TRBV7-2 and J usage is TRBJ2-7; TRBD2 aligns across 8 bases. Germline CDR1 and CDR2: SGHTA and FQGNSA. The CDR3 consists of 18 residues. V dropped 0 bases and J dropped 3; count of bases not matched to a gene: 13. The CDR3 coding sequence is TGTGCCAGCAGCTTAGCCCCGCTTCGGGGGGGAGGTTTCTACGAGCAGTACTTC. It encodes CASSLAPLRGGGFYEQYF.

The rearrangement links TRBV6-5 to TRBJ2-1, with 16 bases fitting TRBD2. V was pared by 2 bases and J by 15 bases, with 10 bases of the junction left unmatched. Germline V lookup: CDR1 MNHEY, CDR2 SVGAGI. The CDR3 is 16 residues long. The CDR3 region is CASSYTGTSGGAGRFF. In nucleotides, the CDR3 is TGTGCCAGCAGTTACACGGGGACTAGCGGGGGGGCCGGACGGTTCTTC.